Listed below are T cell receptor beta chains from one sample, sequenced in a study of blood T cell repertoires in COVID-19. Method: immunoSEQ multiplex PCR; TCRdb's copy keeps in-frame clones and lacks some. The sample comprises over 35,000 clones, around 87% of which are singletons, and 3% to 4.5% rests with the top ten. Specimen: peripheral blood. Every receptor here comes from a man aged 40-49 years with COVID-19, enrolled during active disease. CDR3s include the opening cysteine and the closing phenylalanine or tryptophan. The order of the fields is V gene, J gene, CDR3 protein.

TRBV30	TRBJ1-2	CAWKFPGQGANNYGYTF
TRBV5-5	TRBJ2-7	CASNLIGDSSYEQYF
TRBV5-4	TRBJ1-2	CASSSGWGGEDYGYTF
TRBV20-1	TRBJ1-2	CSASTSPDYGYTF
TRBV28	TRBJ2-1	CASSLLGVEQFF
TRBV5-1	TRBJ2-3	CASSSGTASTDTQYF
TRBV24-1	TRBJ2-7	CATSDSTRYEQYF
TRBV9	TRBJ2-2	CASSVGLAGGYTGELFF
TRBV3-1/TRBV3-2	TRBJ1-3	CASSQPAGNTIYF
TRBV1	TRBJ2-1	CTSSQAPSILAGVHNEQFF
TRBV19	TRBJ2-3	CASRDRTSGSVTDTQYF
TRBV11-3	TRBJ1-2	CASRGTGEYGYTF
TRBV18	TRBJ2-4	CASSPPANTQGQNIQYF
TRBV3-1/TRBV3-2	TRBJ1-6	CASTGTPGHVPHF
TRBV5-8	TRBJ2-3	CASSLALSRTDTQYF
TRBV11-2	TRBJ1-1	CASSLEAADNTEAFF
TRBV7-9	TRBJ2-3	CASSLATSGTDTQYF
TRBV3-1/TRBV3-2	TRBJ2-5	CASRPTGGPGETQYF
TRBV5-4	TRBJ2-5	CASSLKRESQETQYF
TRBV2	TRBJ2-1	CASCSTRAAEQFF
TRBV7-8	TRBJ2-3	CASSFRLPSTDTQYF
TRBV25-1	TRBJ2-5	CASSESPGTEIKETQYF
TRBV6-5	TRBJ1-1	CASRRTGGTEAFF
TRBV21-1	TRBJ2-3	CASSKGVAGDTDTQYF
TRBV7-9	TRBJ2-3	CASSPRTTSTDTQYF
TRBV30	TRBJ2-1	CAWTSGRRANEQFF
TRBV12-5	TRBJ2-7	CASGLVVSSGSTDEQYF
TRBV10-1	TRBJ2-7	CASSSGNSPYEQYF
TRBV19	TRBJ2-3	CASSKLVATDTQYF
TRBV5-1	TRBJ1-1	CASSLVTLGTEAFF
TRBV7-6	TRBJ2-7	CASSKAVEGASSGGYEQYF
TRBV5-6	TRBJ2-7	CASSLVGQGTYEQYF
TRBV2	TRBJ1-6	CASSEESSYNSPLHF
TRBV7-9	TRBJ2-5	CASSFPSGRDQETQYF
TRBV5-1	TRBJ1-1	CASSSSPGQGRTEAFF
TRBV5-1	TRBJ2-5	CASSLGQAEETQYF
TRBV19	TRBJ2-5	CASSIVSRETQYF
TRBV28	TRBJ2-7	CASSRRLINSYEQYF
TRBV27	TRBJ2-1	CASSLSGLAGRNNEQFF
TRBV12-3/TRBV12-4	TRBJ1-5	CASNTQGEPQHF
TRBV10-3	TRBJ2-7	CATRTGTYEQYF
TRBV28	TRBJ1-6	CASTAGPVPLHF
TRBV27	TRBJ2-7	CASSPTGTGKYEQYF
TRBV7-7	TRBJ2-7	CASSLEAGREQYF